These T cell receptor beta chains were read from a single sample in a study of radiotherapy plus CTLA-4 blockade in lung cancer. Repertoires were generated with immunoSEQ multiplex PCR, while TCRdb's copy carries only in-frame clones and drops some. The sample contains about 80,000 clones, more than 75% of which appear only once. Here the sequenced sample was peripheral blood, taken from a patient treated with radiotherapy plus ipilimumab. Receptor source: a human donor with non-small cell lung cancer who had a partial response to radiotherapy plus ipilimumab. The CDR3 runs from the conserved cysteine through the conserved F or W. A D gene is named only where the DNA matches it firmly. The size entry is marked missing in some rows and otherwise reads once, few, many or a size class.

clone_size: .; v_call: TRBV6-1; d_call: .; j_call: TRBJ2-1; cdr3_nt: TGTGCCAGCAAAATCTACAGGGAATCCTACAATGAGCAGTTCTTC; cdr3_aa: CASKIYRESYNEQFF
clone_size: .; v_call: TRBV19; d_call: TRBD1; j_call: TRBJ1-5; cdr3_nt: TGTGCCAGTAGTATAGTACAGGGGGACAATCAGCCCCAGCATTTT; cdr3_aa: CASSIVQGDNQPQHF
clone_size: .; v_call: TRBV2; d_call: .; j_call: TRBJ2-3; cdr3_nt: TGTGCCAGCAGTGAAGGGAGGCAGGGAGGAACCTCAGATACGCAGTATTTT; cdr3_aa: CASSEGRQGGTSDTQYF
clone_size: .; v_call: TRBV28; d_call: .; j_call: TRBJ1-1; cdr3_nt: TGTGCCAGCAGACCCCGACAGTTGAACACTGAAGCTTTCTTT; cdr3_aa: CASRPRQLNTEAFF
clone_size: .; v_call: TRBV5-4; d_call: .; j_call: TRBJ2-7; cdr3_nt: TGTGCCAGCAGCTTGGACATGTACGAGCAGTACTTC; cdr3_aa: CASSLDMYEQYF
clone_size: once; v_call: TRBV7-8; d_call: TRBD1; j_call: TRBJ1-2; cdr3_nt: TGTGCCAGCAGCGCCAACTATAACCCGGGACAGGGCTCTGGCTACACCTTC; cdr3_aa: CASSANYNPGQGSGYTF
clone_size: .; v_call: TRBV10-3; d_call: TRBD1; j_call: TRBJ2-7; cdr3_nt: TGTGCCATCAGCCCGACAGGGCCCAAAGCCTACGAGCAGTACTTC; cdr3_aa: CAISPTGPKAYEQYF
clone_size: .; v_call: TRBV28; d_call: .; j_call: TRBJ2-1; cdr3_nt: TGTGCCAGCAGTTTGTCAGGGGGGAAGGATGAGCAGTTCTTC; cdr3_aa: CASSLSGGKDEQFF
clone_size: .; v_call: TRBV29-1; d_call: .; j_call: TRBJ1-2; cdr3_nt: TGCAGCTCTAGGGAGGGGGTCGGGGACTATGGCTACACCTTC; cdr3_aa: CSSREGVGDYGYTF
clone_size: .; v_call: TRBV5-4; d_call: TRBD1; j_call: TRBJ1-1; cdr3_nt: TGTGCCAGCAGCCAGTTTAGACAGGGGAACAACACTGAAGCTTTCTTT; cdr3_aa: CASSQFRQGNNTEAFF
clone_size: .; v_call: TRBV5-1; d_call: .; j_call: TRBJ2-5; cdr3_nt: TGCGCCAGCAGCCTTGACTTGGACTCCCATAGGCGGACCCAGTACTTC; cdr3_aa: CASSLDLDSHRRTQYF
clone_size: .; v_call: TRBV9; d_call: .; j_call: TRBJ2-5; cdr3_nt: TGTGCCAGCAGCGTCGGACAATTGGAGACCCAGTACTTC; cdr3_aa: CASSVGQLETQYF
clone_size: .; v_call: TRBV20-1; d_call: .; j_call: TRBJ2-2; cdr3_nt: TGCAGTGCTAGGAGGTCCGGGGAGCTGTTTTTT; cdr3_aa: CSARRSGELFF
clone_size: once; v_call: TRBV7-2; d_call: .; j_call: TRBJ2-3; cdr3_nt: TGTGCCAGCAGCTTAGGGCCCGTAGCGGCTAGCACAGATACGCAGTATTTT; cdr3_aa: CASSLGPVAASTDTQYF
clone_size: .; v_call: TRBV28; d_call: .; j_call: TRBJ1-2; cdr3_nt: TGTGCCAGCAGTTTACTCGACAGCTCCTATGGCTACACCTTC; cdr3_aa: CASSLLDSSYGYTF
clone_size: .; v_call: TRBV28; d_call: TRBD1; j_call: TRBJ1-6; cdr3_nt: TGTGCCAGCAGCCTAAAGGACAGGGACAATTCACCCCTCCACTTT; cdr3_aa: CASSLKDRDNSPLHF
clone_size: .; v_call: TRBV19; d_call: .; j_call: TRBJ2-4; cdr3_nt: TGTGCCAGTAGTGATGCAGGAGGAAACATTCAGTACTTC; cdr3_aa: CASSDAGGNIQYF
clone_size: .; v_call: TRBV6-6; d_call: .; j_call: TRBJ1-1; cdr3_nt: TGTGCCAGCAGTTACACCCCGGGGGGGGTTGGTGAAGCTTTCTTT; cdr3_aa: CASSYTPGGVGEAFF
clone_size: few; v_call: TRBV14; d_call: .; j_call: TRBJ1-1; cdr3_nt: TGTGCCAGCAGCCCTGGTGGCAGGCTATGGGTTGGTGAAGCTTTCTTT; cdr3_aa: CASSPGGRLWVGEAFF
clone_size: once; v_call: TRBV19; d_call: .; j_call: TRBJ1-1; cdr3_nt: TGTGCCAGTAGTAGAGCCAGGTTAGGTGAAGCTTTCTTT; cdr3_aa: CASSRARLGEAFF
clone_size: .; v_call: TRBV14; d_call: .; j_call: TRBJ2-7; cdr3_nt: TGTGCCAGCAGTCGGGACATATTTGGGGAGCAGTACTTC; cdr3_aa: CASSRDIFGEQYF
clone_size: .; v_call: TRBV2; d_call: TRBD1; j_call: TRBJ2-5; cdr3_nt: TGTGCCAGCAGGTTCGGACAGGGGGAGACCCAGTACTTC; cdr3_aa: CASRFGQGETQYF
clone_size: .; v_call: TRBV6-1; d_call: .; j_call: TRBJ1-1; cdr3_nt: TGTGCCAGCAGCCTAGGACGGGATTCTGAAGCTTTCTTT; cdr3_aa: CASSLGRDSEAFF
clone_size: .; v_call: TRBV30; d_call: .; j_call: TRBJ1-3; cdr3_nt: TGTGCCTGGAGTCCAGTGATCTCTGGAAACACCATATATTTT; cdr3_aa: CAWSPVISGNTIYF
clone_size: .; v_call: TRBV6-5; d_call: TRBD2; j_call: TRBJ2-2; cdr3_nt: TGTGCCAGCAGTAACGGGAGGGGGACCGGGGAGCTGTTTTTT; cdr3_aa: CASSNGRGTGELFF
clone_size: .; v_call: TRBV7-9; d_call: .; j_call: TRBJ1-1; cdr3_nt: TGTGCCAGCAGCTTAGGGGGGGCTGAAGCTTTCTTT; cdr3_aa: CASSLGGAEAFF
clone_size: .; v_call: TRBV7-9; d_call: TRBD2; j_call: TRBJ2-1; cdr3_nt: TGTGCCAGCAGCTTACCTGGCGGGAGCTCCTACAATGAGCAGTTCTTC; cdr3_aa: CASSLPGGSSYNEQFF
clone_size: .; v_call: TRBV13; d_call: TRBD1; j_call: TRBJ2-7; cdr3_nt: TGTGCCAGCAGCTTCGGACAGGGGGCCAACTACTACGAGCAGTACTTC; cdr3_aa: CASSFGQGANYYEQYF
clone_size: .; v_call: TRBV2; d_call: .; j_call: TRBJ2-6; cdr3_nt: TGTGCCAGCAGTGACCCCAGGGCCGCTGGGGCCAACGTCCTGACTTTC; cdr3_aa: CASSDPRAAGANVLTF
clone_size: .; v_call: TRBV2; d_call: .; j_call: TRBJ1-5; cdr3_nt: TGTGCCAGCAGAATAGGGGGAAGCAATCAGCCCCAGCATTTT; cdr3_aa: CASRIGGSNQPQHF
clone_size: .; v_call: TRBV5-1; d_call: TRBD1; j_call: TRBJ1-1; cdr3_nt: TGCGCCAGCAGCTTAGGGACAGGGGCAAGCACTGAAGCTTTCTTT; cdr3_aa: CASSLGTGASTEAFF